This T cell receptor beta chain derives from a study of T cells in localized non-small cell lung cancer. The study's findings and limits: Adjacent lung exhibited a median of about 56 among the 100 most abundant tumor clones. There was an association of higher blood T cell density with longer overall survival. The greatest T cell clonality was found in uninvolved adjacent lung (higher than in tumor).

On this clone itself: The antigen is unknown.

Germline V gene data show CDR1 as MDHEN and CDR2 as SYDVKM. This CDR3 is built from 14 residues. Losses at the gene ends were 9 bases for V and 8 bases for J; bases not matched to a gene: 12. TCRdb's copy holds only in-frame clones and misses some; the assay was immunoSEQ multiplex PCR. The sample holds 15,000 to 20,000 clones, approximately 91% seen once. The receptor's source is a female donor aged 60 or older with stage III squamous cell lung carcinoma. The chain has TRBV28 and TRBJ1-4; TRBD1 matches at 7 bases. The specimen was peripheral blood, collected before any cancer treatment. The DNA for the CDR3 is TGTGCCAGTGCCCTACAGGGGCTATCGGAAAAACTGTTTTTT. This encodes CASALQGLSEKLFF. The full variable domain, with the rest looked up from reference TRBV28 and TRBJ1-4, is DVKVTQSSRYLVKRTGEKVFLECVQDMDHENMFWYRQDPGLGLRLIYFSYDVKMKEKGDIPEGYSVSREKKERFSLILESASTNQTSMYLCASALQGLSEKLFFGSGTQLSVL.